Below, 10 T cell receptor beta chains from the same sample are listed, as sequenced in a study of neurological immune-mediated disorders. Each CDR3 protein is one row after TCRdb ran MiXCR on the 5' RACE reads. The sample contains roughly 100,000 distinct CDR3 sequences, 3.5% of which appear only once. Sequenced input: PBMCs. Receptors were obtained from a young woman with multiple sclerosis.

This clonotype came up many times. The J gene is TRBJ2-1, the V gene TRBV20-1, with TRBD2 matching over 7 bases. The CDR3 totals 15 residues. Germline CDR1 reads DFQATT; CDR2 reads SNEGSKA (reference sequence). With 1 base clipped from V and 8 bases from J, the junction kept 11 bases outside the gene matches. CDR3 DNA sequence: TGCAGTGCTAGAGGGACGGGCGGGAGAGGTTATGAGCAGTTCTTC. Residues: CSARGTGGRGYEQFF.

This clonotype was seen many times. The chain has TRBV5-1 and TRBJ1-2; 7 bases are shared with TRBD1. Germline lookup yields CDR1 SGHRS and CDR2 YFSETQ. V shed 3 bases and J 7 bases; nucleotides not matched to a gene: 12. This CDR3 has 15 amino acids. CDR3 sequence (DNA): TGCGCCAGCAGCTGGGGAAACGACAGGGAATCTGGCTACACCTTC. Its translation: CASSWGNDRESGYTF.

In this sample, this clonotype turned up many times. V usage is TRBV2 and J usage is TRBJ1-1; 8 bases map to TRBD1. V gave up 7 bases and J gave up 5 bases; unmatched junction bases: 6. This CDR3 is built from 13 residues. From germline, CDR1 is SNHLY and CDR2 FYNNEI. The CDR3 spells CASNRGTRTEAFF. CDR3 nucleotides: TGTGCCAGCAACAGGGGGACGAGAACTGAAGCTTTCTTT.

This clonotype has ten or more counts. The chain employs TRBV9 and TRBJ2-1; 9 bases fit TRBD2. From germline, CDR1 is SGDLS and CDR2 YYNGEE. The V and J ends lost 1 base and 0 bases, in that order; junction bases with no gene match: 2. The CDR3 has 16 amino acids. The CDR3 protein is CASSVRAGGSYNEQFF. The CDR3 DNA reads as TGTGCCAGCAGCGTACGAGCGGGGGGCTCCTACAATGAGCAGTTCTTC.

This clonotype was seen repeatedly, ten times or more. The CDR3 nucleotides read TGCAGTGCTCGGACCCCTAAAGCCTACAATGAGCAGTTCTTC. Its protein is CSARTPKAYNEQFF. The chain combines TRBV20-1 with TRBJ2-1; D unresolved. V lost 5 bases to trimming and J lost 2 bases, with 13 bases between them. CDR1 is DFQATT and CDR2 is SNEGSKA in the germline V gene (reference sequence). The CDR3 totals 14 residues.

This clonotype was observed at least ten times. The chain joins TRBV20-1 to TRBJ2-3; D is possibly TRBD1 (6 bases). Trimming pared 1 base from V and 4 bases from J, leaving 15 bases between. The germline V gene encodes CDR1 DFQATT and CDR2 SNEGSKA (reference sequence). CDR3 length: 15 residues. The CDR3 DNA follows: TGCAGTGCTAGAGCAGGGGACCGAAATCCAGATACGCAGTATTTT. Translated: CSARAGDRNPDTQYF.

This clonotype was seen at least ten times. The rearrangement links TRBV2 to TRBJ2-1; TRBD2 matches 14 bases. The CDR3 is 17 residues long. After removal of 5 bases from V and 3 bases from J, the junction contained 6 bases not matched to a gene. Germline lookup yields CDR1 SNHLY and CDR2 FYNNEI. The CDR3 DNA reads TGTGCCAGCAGTCCCCGACTAGCGGGAGGGTTCTACAATGAGCAGTTCTTC. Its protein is CASSPRLAGGFYNEQFF.

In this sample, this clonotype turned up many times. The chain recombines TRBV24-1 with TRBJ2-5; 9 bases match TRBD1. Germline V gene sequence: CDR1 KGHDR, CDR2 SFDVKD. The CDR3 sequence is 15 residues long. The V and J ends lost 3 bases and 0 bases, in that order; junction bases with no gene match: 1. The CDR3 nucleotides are TGTGCCACCAGTGATGGACAGGGGAACCAAGAGACCCAGTACTTC. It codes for CATSDGQGNQETQYF.

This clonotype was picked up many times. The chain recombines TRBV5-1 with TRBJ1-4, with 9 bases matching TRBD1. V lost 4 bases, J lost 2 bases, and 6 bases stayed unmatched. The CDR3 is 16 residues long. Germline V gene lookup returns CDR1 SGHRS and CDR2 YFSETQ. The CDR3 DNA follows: TGCGCCAGCAGCCGACAGGGGGGTTATACTAATGAAAAACTGTTTTTT. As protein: CASSRQGGYTNEKLFF.

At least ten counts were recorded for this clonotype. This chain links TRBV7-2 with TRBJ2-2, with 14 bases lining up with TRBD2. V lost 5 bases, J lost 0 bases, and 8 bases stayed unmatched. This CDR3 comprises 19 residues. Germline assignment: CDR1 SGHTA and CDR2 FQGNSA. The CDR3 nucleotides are TGTGCCAGCAGCAGGGGTGGGACTAGCGGGGGAACGAACACCGGGGAGCTGTTTTTT. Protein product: CASSRGGTSGGTNTGELFF.